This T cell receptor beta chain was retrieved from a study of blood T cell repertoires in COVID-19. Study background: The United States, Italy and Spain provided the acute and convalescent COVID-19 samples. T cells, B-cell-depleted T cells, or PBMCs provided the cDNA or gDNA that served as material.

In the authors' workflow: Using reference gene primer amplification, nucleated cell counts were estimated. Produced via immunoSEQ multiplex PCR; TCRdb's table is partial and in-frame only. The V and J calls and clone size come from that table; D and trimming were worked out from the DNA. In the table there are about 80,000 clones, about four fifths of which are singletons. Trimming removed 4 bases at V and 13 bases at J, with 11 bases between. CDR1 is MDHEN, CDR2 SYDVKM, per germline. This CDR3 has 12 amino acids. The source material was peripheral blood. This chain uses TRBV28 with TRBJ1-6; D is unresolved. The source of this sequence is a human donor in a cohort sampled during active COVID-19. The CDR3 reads CASSSLTSPLHF. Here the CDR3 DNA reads TGTGCCAGCAGTTCCTTAACTAGCCCCCTCCACTTT.